This T cell receptor (beta chain) was profiled in a study of CXCR3-negative and CXCR3-positive naive CD8 T cells. Turning to the study itself: For each library, about 1.5 +/- 0.3 million TRB reads were obtained, about 135 million in total.

Each TRB cDNA library was prepared by 5' RACE (with UMI labels). TCRdb re-called the 5' RACE reads and gives one entry per CDR3 protein, without DNA. This listing includes under 110,000 distinct CDR3 sequences. CD45RO-CCR7+CD27+CD95- characterized naive CD8+ T cells. The CDR3 loop spans 16 amino acids. Germline V gene sequence: CDR1 LGHNA, CDR2 YNFKEQ. General study findings and limits: Naive CXCR3-positive and CXCR3-negative cells shared similar TRBV-TRBJ usage, unlike memory cells. CXCR3-positive naive cells carried more hydrophobic TRB CDR3s than CXCR3-negative naive cells did. CXCR3 expression dropped partially after cryopreservation, and most assays relied on fresh PBMCs.

A note on this clonotype: Its target is not known.

The chain combines TRBV4-2 with TRBJ2-3; the D gene TCRdb calls, TRBD2, cannot be checked with no DNA. Source material: naive CXCR3+ CD8+ T cells from blood. Noted subset: CD45RO-CCR7+CD27+CD95- naive CD8+ T cells expressing CXCR3 (TNR3+). The clonotype was recovered from a human donor in good health. Some clones in this sample may be carry-over from other donors' samples. The CDR3 reads CASSQDVAGVTDTQYF.